The sample holds many counts of the clone carrying this T cell receptor beta chain. Its matching antigen is unknown. This sample was included in a study of T cell repertoires in cytomegalovirus infection. Study overall: Public TCR beta signatures marked donors with CMV infection and the matching HLA.

MiXCR, run by TCRdb on the reads, gives a single entry per CDR3 protein. The profile shows approximately 310,000 distinct CDR3 sequences, 25% of them singletons. General study results and limits: Carriage of CMV together with the relevant HLA was identifiable through cumulative public TCR beta family frequency.

Germline CDR1 SGHVS, CDR2 FQNEAQ. Trimming removed 0 bases from V and 1 base from J; junction bases left unmatched: 11. The CDR3 consists of 19 residues. This chain links TRBV7-8 with TRBJ2-2; 7 nucleotides match TRBD1. The source was cultured PBMCs, collected from culture after CMV antigen stimulation. This clonotype was obtained from a human donor in good health (CMV status not recorded). Some clones in this sample may be carry-over from other donors' samples. CDR3 nucleotides: TGTGCCAGCAGCTTAGCGGCGGACAGGAACAGTGGGAACACCGGGGAGCTGTTTTTT. This translates into CASSLAADRNSGNTGELFF.